The T cell receptor beta chain under discussion was sequenced for a study of cytomegalovirus exposure and HLA in healthy donors. General observations from the study: Published work reported that the classifier diagnosed cytomegalovirus status with high specificity and sensitivity.

A multiplex PCR was run with 60 Vbeta primers and 13 Jbeta primers. TCRdb keeps only in-frame clones here, not all; method: immunoSEQ multiplex PCR. The sample holds more than 65,000 clones, about 73% seen once. A word on this clone: Its antigen is not known.

Germline CDR1 reads SGHTA; CDR2 reads FQGTGA. The CDR3 runs to 13 residues. V was clipped by 0 bases and J by 3 bases, with 5 bases between them. This receptor was taken from a woman aged 60-75 years in good health and CMV-seropositive. The rearrangement uses TRBV7-3 and TRBJ1-1; D gene unclear. The specimen sequenced was PBMCs. The CDR3 DNA follows: TGTGCCAGCAGCTTAACCGTCGACACTGAAGCTTTCTTT. This codes for CASSLTVDTEAFF.